These 5 T cell receptor beta chains were all obtained from the same sample, sequenced in a study of shared clonotypes between healthy human individuals. The repertoire was sequenced with immunoSEQ multiplex PCR; TCRdb's copy has only in-frame clones and lacks some. The table includes roughly 2,500,000 clones, approximately 93% detected once. What was sequenced was naive CD4+ T cells from PBMCs. Subset described: CD45RA+ positively selected. The receptors were gathered from a man between 18 and 35 years old in good health. Some clones in this sample may be carry-over from other donors' samples.

The chain uses TRBV6-5 and TRBJ2-1; maybe TRBD2 (6 bases). The CDR3 extends over 14 amino acids. The germline gives CDR1 MNHEY, CDR2 SVGAGI. The V end lost 2 bases, the J end lost 7 bases, and 12 bases lay between the germline ends. The CDR3 nucleotides are TGTGCCAGCAGTTACGCGGGGCACCCGAATGAGCAGTTCTTC. Its translation is CASSYAGHPNEQFF.

This clone was seen a few times. Other DNA sequences in the same sample also yield this CDR3. The V gene is TRBV30, the J gene TRBJ1-5; 7 positions match TRBD1. Germline lookup yields CDR1 GTSNPN and CDR2 SVGIG (reference sequence). This CDR3 has 13 amino acids. V trimming: 1 base; J trimming: 6 bases; junction bases outside the gene matches: 3. The CDR3 DNA reads TGTGCCTGGAGTGGGACAGGCGGTCAGCCCCAGCATTTT. Translating gives CAWSGTGGQPQHF.

V and J are TRBV28 and TRBJ1-5; unclear D gene. The CDR3 has 14 amino acids. The V and J ends lost 3 bases and 0 bases respectively, with 6 bases between them. Per the germline V gene, CDR1 is MDHEN and CDR2 is SYDVKM. This CDR3 reads CASSFADSNQPQHF. The CDR3 nucleotides read TGTGCCAGCAGTTTCGCAGATAGCAATCAGCCCCAGCATTTT.

The genes are TRBV29-1 and TRBJ1-4; D perhaps matches TRBD1 (6 bases). Trimming removed 4 bases at V and 0 bases at J, with 12 bases between. Germline V gives CDR1 SQVTM, CDR2 ANQGSEA. The CDR3 extends over 15 amino acids. CDR3 sequence: CSVASGVATNEKLFF. CDR3 in DNA: TGCAGCGTTGCATCAGGGGTTGCAACTAATGAAAAACTGTTTTTT.

This chain links TRBV5-1 with TRBJ2-7; 9 bases are shared with TRBD2. The CDR3 runs to 16 residues. In germline, CDR1 is SGHRS, CDR2 YFSETQ. The V gene end was trimmed by 0 bases and the J gene end by 7 bases; junction bases not matched to a gene: 11. The CDR3 sequence: CASSLDWGSGRGEQYF. The CDR3 coding sequence is TGCGCCAGCAGCTTGGATTGGGGTAGCGGGAGAGGAGAGCAGTACTTC.